This passage covers 5 T cell receptor beta chains from one sample sequenced in a study of T cell repertoires and HLA-DP antigens. No antigen has been assigned to these receptors. Produced via immunoSEQ multiplex PCR; TCRdb's table is partial and in-frame only. The sample carries some 120,000 clones, 92% recorded once. Input material: CD4+ T cells from PBMCs. The receptors stem from a young woman in good health and CMV-seronegative.

The V and J genes are TRBV2 and TRBJ2-3; 8 bases align to TRBD2. The J segment lost 1 base and the V segment lost 9 bases, leaving 3 bases of the junction unmatched. This CDR3 has 13 amino acids. Germline CDR1 is SNHLY and CDR2 is FYNNEI. CDR3 coding DNA: TGTGCCAGTTCGACTAGCGGCACAGATACGCAGTATTTT. It encodes CASSTSGTDTQYF.

Remarks on this clone: Within the sample, other DNA sequences also encode this same CDR3. The rearrangement links TRBV6-5 to TRBJ1-1, with 7 positions matching TRBD1. The CDR3 spans 15 residues. Germline values: CDR1 MNHEY, CDR2 SVGAGI. J lost 5 bases, V lost 2 bases, and 8 bases had no gene match. The CDR3 DNA is TGTGCCAGCAGTTACAGCCGACAGGGAGGGACTGAAGCTTTCTTT. As protein: CASSYSRQGGTEAFF.

V and J are TRBV18 and TRBJ2-2; D perhaps matches TRBD1 (5 bases). The germline V gene has CDR1 KGHSH and CDR2 LQKENI. The germline V and J ends were trimmed by 8 bases and 0 bases, with 16 bases remaining between them. This CDR3 has 16 residues. The CDR3 is CASPPAGLANTGELFF. The CDR3 DNA follows: TGTGCCAGCCCCCCGGCAGGGCTCGCGAACACCGGGGAGCTGTTTTTT.

The V gene is TRBV28, the J gene TRBJ1-3; D not resolved. The length of the CDR3 is 14 residues. V was clipped by 5 bases and J by 0 bases, with 8 bases between them. Per the germline V gene, CDR1 is MDHEN and CDR2 is SYDVKM. In DNA form, the CDR3 reads TGTGCCAGCAGTGAGGGTCCCTCTGGAAACACCATATATTTT. It yields the protein CASSEGPSGNTIYF.

The chain is built from TRBV4-1 and TRBJ1-1; D is uncertain. Trimming removed 6 bases at V and 6 bases at J, with 14 bases between. Per the germline V gene, CDR1 is MGHRA and CDR2 is YSYEKL. The CDR3 sequence is 13 residues long. CDR3 amino acids: CASRGRVAPEAFF. CDR3 bases: TGCGCCAGCAGAGGTAGGGTGGCGCCTGAAGCTTTCTTT.